This T cell receptor (beta chain) was captured by sequencing in a study of blood T cell repertoires in COVID-19. Study-wide context: Some COVID-19 samples were acute and others convalescent; all came from the United States, Italy and Spain. From T cells, B-cell-depleted T cells, or PBMCs came the material, which was cDNA or gDNA.

In the original analysis: Using reference gene primer amplification, nucleated cell counts were estimated. Using immunoSEQ multiplex PCR, the repertoire was profiled, and TCRdb retains in-frame clones only, with some absent. Clonal size and the V and J genes are those of that table, whereas D and trimming came from the DNA. Of roughly 110,000 clones detected, about four fifths appear once; the ten largest clones hold approximately 4.4%. V dropped 0 bases and J dropped 4; count of bases not matched to a gene: 9. The germline gives CDR1 SGHNT, CDR2 YYREEE (reference sequence). The CDR3 loop spans 17 amino acids. This clone appeared once.

The sequenced sample consisted of peripheral blood. The origin of this receptor is a human donor in a cohort sampled during active COVID-19. V and J are TRBV5-4 and TRBJ2-7, with 11 bases identical to TRBD2. CDR3 bases: TGTGCCAGCAGCTTGGATCCACTAGCGGGAGTAGGGTACGAGCAGTACTTC. This translates into CASSLDPLAGVGYEQYF. The full variable domain, in which reference TRBV5-4 and TRBJ2-7 provide the parts outside the CDR3, is ETGVTQSPTHLIKTRGQQVTLRCSSQSGHNTVSWYQQALGQGPQFIFQYYREEENGRGNFPPRFSGLQFPNYSSELNVNALELDDSALYLCASSLDPLAGVGYEQYFGPGTRLTVT.